The 32 T cell receptor beta chains in this list originate from one sample, sequenced in a study of blood T cell repertoires in COVID-19. TCRdb's table, derived via immunoSEQ multiplex PCR, lists solely in-frame clones and lacks some. The table records under 400,000 clones, about 90% of them present only once. What was sequenced was peripheral blood. These receptors were obtained from a woman in her twenties or thirties with COVID-19, enrolled during active disease.

The V gene is TRBV10-2, the J gene TRBJ2-1, with 9 bases lining up with TRBD2. Germline assignment: CDR1 WSHSY and CDR2 SAAADI. The V and J ends lost 8 bases and 0 bases, in that order; junction bases with no gene match: 5. The CDR3 length is 15 residues. In DNA, the CDR3 is TGCGCCAGCGCGGGAGGGTCCTCCTCCTACAATGAGCAGTTCTTC. It is translated as CASAGGSSSYNEQFF.

V usage is TRBV19 and J usage is TRBJ1-2; D gene uncertain. With 1 base removed from V and 4 bases from J, the gap between germline ends came to 10 bases. Germline V lookup: CDR1 LNHDA, CDR2 SQIVND (reference sequence). CDR3 length equals 14 residues. The DNA for the CDR3 is TGTGCCAGTAGTATAGGGCAGAGCGTCTATGGCTACACCTTC. This sequence encodes CASSIGQSVYGYTF.

The gene calls are TRBV23-1 and TRBJ2-5, with D possibly matching TRBD2 (5 bases). TRBV23-1 is reported as an ORF; its role is uncertain. V was pared by 6 bases and J by 7 bases, with 21 bases between. This CDR3 is 15 amino acids long. The CDR3 region has the DNA TGCGCCAGCAGCCCTTGGCGGCAGGTAGAGGGGACCCAGTACTTC. This sequence encodes CASSPWRQVEGTQYF.

The chain combines TRBV5-4 with TRBJ2-5; 8 bases align to TRBD1. The CDR3 totals 16 residues. The trim removed 4 bases at V and 1 base at J, leaving 9 bases unmatched. Germline V gene sequence: CDR1 SGHNT, CDR2 YYREEE (reference sequence). CDR3 protein: CASSRPRQGIQETQYF. For the CDR3, the DNA is TGTGCCAGCAGCCGGCCTCGACAGGGGATCCAAGAGACCCAGTACTTC. The whole variable domain, remainder taken from reference TRBV5-4 and TRBJ2-5, is ETGVTQSPTHLIKTRGQQVTLRCSSQSGHNTVSWYQQALGQGPQFIFQYYREEENGRGNFPPRFSGLQFPNYSSELNVNALELDDSALYLCASSRPRQGIQETQYFGPGTRLLVL.

This chain connects TRBV11-2 to TRBJ2-3; 9 nucleotides line up with TRBD2. The CDR3 has 15 amino acids. From germline, CDR1 is SGHAT and CDR2 FQNNGV. Trimming removed 5 bases from V and 2 bases from J; junction bases left unmatched: 5. The CDR3 sequence: CASSALAGPTDTQYF. DNA for the CDR3: TGTGCCAGCAGCGCCCTAGCGGGGCCCACAGATACGCAGTATTTT.

The sample holds one count of this clone. This chain connects TRBV6-5 to TRBJ2-2; TRBD1 aligns across 7 bases. V trimming: 2 bases; J trimming: 6 bases; junction bases outside the gene matches: 9. Germline V lookup: CDR1 MNHEY, CDR2 SVGAGI. The CDR3 contains 16 residues. The CDR3 is CASSYRTTGTAGELFF. For the CDR3, the DNA is TGTGCCAGCAGTTACCGGACGACAGGGACCGCCGGGGAGCTGTTTTTT.

This chain joins TRBV18 and TRBJ2-1; D is undetermined. The CDR3 is 12 amino acids. Trimming pared 4 bases from V and 6 bases from J, leaving 7 bases between. Germline CDR1 and CDR2: KGHSH and LQKENI. The CDR3 sequence is CASSQESNEQFF. As DNA, the CDR3 is TGTGCCAGCTCACAAGAGTCCAATGAGCAGTTCTTC. Combining the CDR3 with reference TRBV18 and TRBJ2-1 gives the whole variable domain NAGVMQNPRHLVRRRGQEARLRCSPMKGHSHVYWYRQLPEEGLKFMVYLQKENIIDESGMPKERFSAEFPKEGPSILRIQQVVRGDSAAYFCASSQESNEQFFGPGTRLTVL.

The J gene is TRBJ2-4, the V gene TRBV7-9; D is undetermined. Trimming pared 2 bases from V and 0 bases from J, leaving 14 bases between. The germline gives CDR1 SEHNR, CDR2 FQNEAQ (reference sequence). This CDR3 is 17 amino acids long. The chain's CDR3 is CASSLSPDKIAKNIQYF. DNA of the CDR3: TGTGCCAGCAGCTTAAGCCCCGACAAGATAGCCAAAAACATTCAGTACTTC.

V gene TRBV6-6 combines with J gene TRBJ1-2, with D tentatively TRBD1 (6 bases). V was cut by 5 bases and J by 8 bases, with 6 bases left in between. Looked up from germline, CDR1 is MNHNY and CDR2 is SVGAGI (reference sequence). The CDR3 runs 10 residues. CDR3 DNA: TGTGCCAGCAGTCAGGGGGGCTACACCTTC. Amino acids: CASSQGGYTF.

The chain joins TRBV15 to TRBJ2-3, with 9 bases aligning to TRBD1. Germline V gene data show CDR1 as LNHNV and CDR2 as YYDKDF (reference sequence). Trimming took 5 bases from V and 1 from J; bases not matched to a gene: 4. The CDR3 spans 15 residues. CDR3 DNA: TGTGCCACCAGCGACGGGACAGGGCGCACAGATACGCAGTATTTT. Translating it yields CATSDGTGRTDTQYF.

The chain carries TRBV7-2 and TRBJ1-4; 11 nucleotides align to TRBD1. This CDR3 spans 14 amino acids. The V gene end was trimmed by 5 bases and the J gene end by 6 bases; junction bases not matched to a gene: 2. The germline gives CDR1 SGHTA, CDR2 FQGNSA. The CDR3 DNA reads as TGTGCCAGCAGCCTGGACAGGGGGCATGAAAAACTGTTTTTT. Its protein is CASSLDRGHEKLFF.

The genes are TRBV19 and TRBJ1-4; the match to TRBD1 covers 10 bases. Per the germline V gene, CDR1 is LNHDA and CDR2 is SQIVND (reference sequence). The CDR3 is made up of 15 amino acids. V was clipped by 5 bases and J by 5 bases; unmatched bases: 5. The CDR3 is CASSPRDRGNEKLFF. CDR3 sequence (DNA): TGTGCCAGTAGTCCCCGGGACAGGGGAAATGAAAAACTGTTTTTT.

V usage is TRBV19 and J usage is TRBJ2-7, with D possibly matching TRBD2 (7 bases). CDR1 and CDR2 (germline): LNHDA, SQIVND (reference sequence). Trimming pared 6 bases from V and 2 bases from J, leaving 14 bases between. This CDR3 has 14 amino acids. CDR3 nucleotide sequence: TGTGCCAGTAGCTGGGGGGGCAGCACCTACGAGCAGTACTTC. Translation gives CASSWGGSTYEQYF. The complete variable domain, with remaining parts taken from reference TRBV19 and TRBJ2-7, reads DGGITQSPKYLFRKEGQNVTLSCEQNLNHDAMYWYRQDPGQGLRLIYYSQIVNDFQKGDIAEGYSVSREKKESFPLTVTSAQKNPTAFYLCASSWGGSTYEQYFGPGTRLTVT.

This clone was counted between two and nine times. The chain recombines TRBV10-3 with TRBJ1-4, with 7 bases aligning to TRBD1. After removal of 3 bases from V and 2 bases from J, the junction contained 3 bases not matched to a gene. The V gene's germline CDR1 is ENHRY and CDR2 SYGVKD. The CDR3 has 15 residues. Written as DNA, the CDR3 is TGTGCCATCAGTGAAGTCAGGGGGACTAATGAAAAACTGTTTTTT. This codes for CAISEVRGTNEKLFF.

As concerns this clone: Other nucleotide sequences from this sample produce the same CDR3. The chain employs TRBV6-1 and TRBJ1-1; D gene unclear. The germline V and J ends were trimmed by 0 bases and 4 bases, with 6 bases remaining between them. Germline V CDR1 and CDR2: MNHNS, SASEGT. This CDR3 has 13 residues. CDR3 amino acids: CASSEARGTEAFF. The CDR3 nucleotides read TGTGCCAGCAGTGAAGCGCGAGGCACTGAAGCTTTCTTT.

The chain links TRBV6-4 to TRBJ2-7, with TRBD1 identical over 8 bases. CDR3 size: 13 residues. Germline CDR1 is MRHNA and CDR2 is SNTAGT. Trimming took 7 bases from V and 6 from J; bases not matched to a gene: 8. The CDR3 here is CASTGTGTPEQYF. CDR3 nucleotide sequence: TGTGCCAGCACCGGGACAGGTACCCCCGAGCAGTACTTC.

The chain has TRBV19 and TRBJ1-3, with D unresolved. This CDR3 has 16 residues. Germline loops: CDR1 LNHDA, CDR2 SQIVND (reference sequence). The V end lost 5 bases, the J end lost 1 base, and 15 bases lay between the germline ends. The CDR3 protein is CASSGEPEGSGNTIYF. The CDR3 region has the DNA TGTGCCAGTAGTGGGGAACCGGAGGGTTCTGGAAACACCATATATTTT.

The rearrangement joins TRBV28 to TRBJ2-7, with TRBD1 matching 9 bases. The junction had 34 bases not matched to a gene; V was cut back by 4 bases and J by 3 bases. The germline CDR1 and CDR2 sequences are MDHEN and SYDVKM. CDR3 length equals 24 residues. Here the CDR3 reads CASSSETVTPDRGSIRPLLYEQYF. The CDR3 coding sequence is TGTGCCAGCAGTTCCGAAACAGTTACACCGGACAGGGGCTCGATAAGACCCCTCCTCTACGAGCAGTACTTC.

The rearrangement uses TRBV2 and TRBJ2-7, with 10 bases that match TRBD2. The CDR3 consists of 15 residues. Trimming removed 6 bases from V and 0 bases from J; junction bases left unmatched: 5. Germline CDR1 SNHLY, CDR2 FYNNEI. CDR3 sequence (DNA): TGTGCCAGCAGGCAAGGACTAGCGGCCTCCTACGAGCAGTACTTC. Translation: CASRQGLAASYEQYF.

The chain combines TRBV19 with TRBJ2-1; 9 nucleotides line up with TRBD1. The CDR3 runs 15 residues. The germline V gene encodes CDR1 LNHDA and CDR2 SQIVND (reference sequence). V lost 5 bases to trimming and J lost 1 base; unmatched junction nucleotides: 3. The CDR3 coding sequence is TGTGCCAGTAGTGAGGGACAGGGATCCTACAATGAGCAGTTCTTC. Its translation is CASSEGQGSYNEQFF.

This rearrangement joins TRBV28 to TRBJ2-7; 7 bases match TRBD2. This CDR3 has 14 amino acids. Germline-derived CDR1 and CDR2 are MDHEN and SYDVKM. J gave up 2 bases and V 11 bases, and 12 bases lay outside the gene matches. CDR3: CARPEAGDAYEQYF. Here the CDR3 DNA reads TGTGCCCGACCCGAGGCGGGAGATGCCTACGAGCAGTACTTC.

This clone was observed a single time. This chain connects TRBV7-2 to TRBJ2-6; weak D call: TRBD1 (6 bases). The CDR3 has 19 residues. CDR1 is SGHTA and CDR2 is FQGNSA in the germline V gene. The ends were cut back, 2 bases at V and 1 base at J, with 18 bases in the middle. The CDR3 region has the DNA TGTGCCAGCAGCTTACGGGGCAGGGGATCGGGGTCTGGGGCCAACGTCCTGACTTTC. This gives the protein CASSLRGRGSGSGANVLTF.

This chain uses TRBV7-8 with TRBJ2-3, with 9 bases matching TRBD1. The junction had 5 bases not matched to a gene; V was cut back by 5 bases and J by 2 bases. This CDR3 spans 15 amino acids. From germline, CDR1 is SGHVS and CDR2 FQNEAQ. The CDR3 DNA reads TGTGCCAGCAGCACCCGGGACAGGGACACAGATACGCAGTATTTT. Its translation is CASSTRDRDTDTQYF.

V and J are TRBV28 and TRBJ2-7, with D maybe TRBD2 (5 bases). Between the trimmed V and J ends, which lost 3 bases and 0 bases, there was a span of 15 bases. The CDR3 length is 16 residues. Germline V gene sequence: CDR1 MDHEN, CDR2 SYDVKM. CDR3 loop: CASSFASGRSSYEQYF. The CDR3 DNA is TGTGCCAGCAGTTTCGCCAGCGGAAGGAGCTCCTACGAGCAGTACTTC.

This clone was detected only once. The rearrangement links TRBV15 to TRBJ1-2; D is ambiguous. The CDR3 length is 15 residues. Trimming removed 0 bases at V and 4 bases at J, with 12 bases between. Germline V CDR1 and CDR2: LNHNV, YYDKDF (reference sequence). CDR3 in DNA: TGTGCCACCAGCAGAGATTTGGCGGGCGCCTATGGCTACACCTTC. As protein: CATSRDLAGAYGYTF.

The chain couples TRBV2 to TRBJ2-3; TRBD2 matches at 9 bases. V gave up 11 bases and J gave up 2 bases; unmatched junction bases: 11. The CDR3 length is 15 residues. Per the germline V gene, CDR1 is SNHLY and CDR2 is FYNNEI. In DNA form, the CDR3 reads TGTGCCGGAGGAGGGACTAGCCGAGACACAGATACGCAGTATTTT. This sequence encodes CAGGGTSRDTDTQYF. The complete variable domain, with remaining parts taken from reference TRBV2 and TRBJ2-3, reads EPEVTQTPSHQVTQMGQEVILRCVPISNHLYFYWYRQILGQKVEFLVSFYNNEISEKSEIFDDQFSVERPDGSNFTLKIRSTKLEDSAMYFCAGGGTSRDTDTQYFGPGTRLTVL.

This clone turned up a few times. This chain links TRBV2 with TRBJ2-5, with TRBD1 as a possible D gene (5 bases). Germline-derived CDR1 and CDR2 are SNHLY and FYNNEI. This CDR3 region has 13 residues. V dropped 5 bases and J dropped 2 bases, with 9 bases sitting between them. The CDR3 DNA follows: TGTGCCAGCAGTATCCGACAGCAAGAGACCCAGTACTTC. Translation: CASSIRQQETQYF.

The chain employs TRBV11-2 and TRBJ1-2; D not certain. CDR1 and CDR2 from the germline V gene are SGHAT and FQNNGV. CDR3 length: 12 amino acids. V was pared by 4 bases and J by 8 bases, with 11 bases between. The CDR3 here is CASSWEGGGYTF. For the CDR3, the DNA is TGTGCCAGCAGCTGGGAGGGAGGAGGCTACACCTTC.

This clone has only one observation. V gene TRBV7-2 combines with J gene TRBJ2-1, with 7 nucleotides matching TRBD2. Trimming removed 0 bases from V and 7 bases from J; junction bases left unmatched: 3. The length of the CDR3 is 14 residues. Germline-derived CDR1 and CDR2 are SGHTA and FQGNSA. The CDR3 spells CASSLAPGRNEQFF. DNA for the CDR3: TGTGCCAGCAGCTTAGCGCCCGGGAGGAATGAGCAGTTCTTC.

The J gene is TRBJ1-4, the V gene TRBV7-2; tentatively, D is TRBD1 (6 bases). Germline V gene lookup returns CDR1 SGHTA and CDR2 FQGNSA. This CDR3 has 17 amino acids. V was cut by 1 base and J by 4 bases, with 16 bases left in between. The CDR3 nucleotides read TGTGCCAGCAGCTTAGTAGGGATGGGGGGGCTTAATGAAAAACTGTTTTTT. Translation gives CASSLVGMGGLNEKLFF. The full variable domain, its missing parts supplied by reference TRBV7-2 and TRBJ1-4, is GAGVSQSPSNKVTEKGKDVELRCDPISGHTALYWYRQSLGQGLEFLIYFQGNSAPDKSGLPSDRFSAERTGGSVSTLTIQRTQQEDSAVYLCASSLVGMGGLNEKLFFGSGTQLSVL.

The rearrangement uses TRBV7-2 and TRBJ1-5, with 8 bases aligning to TRBD1. The CDR3 extends over 14 amino acids. The germline V gene encodes CDR1 SGHTA and CDR2 FQGNSA. V lost 4 bases and J lost 7; bases outside the gene matches: 6. The CDR3 region is CASSSGQGEQPQHF. The CDR3 DNA follows: TGTGCCAGCAGCTCAGGACAGGGAGAGCAGCCCCAGCATTTT.

The rearrangement links TRBV13 to TRBJ2-2, with a weak D call TRBD2 (7 bases). V was clipped by 2 bases and J by 7 bases, with 14 bases between them. This CDR3 is built from 15 residues. Germline lookup yields CDR1 PRHDT and CDR2 FYEKMQ (reference sequence). The CDR3: CASSLPSGTSGELFF. The CDR3 bases are TGTGCCAGCAGCTTACCCAGCGGGACAAGCGGGGAGCTGTTTTTT. Supplemented by reference TRBV13 and TRBJ2-2, the full variable domain reads AAGVIQSPRHLIKEKRETATLKCYPIPRHDTVYWYQQGPGQDPQFLISFYEKMQSDKGSIPDRFSAQQFSDYHSELNMSSLELGDSALYFCASSLPSGTSGELFFGEGSRLTVL.